This entry lists 2 T cell receptor beta chains sequenced from one sample in a study of blood T cell repertoires in COVID-19. The data were produced by immunoSEQ multiplex PCR, yet TCRdb's version contains in-frame clones alone and is incomplete. The sample records 140,000 to 150,000 clones, roughly nine tenths being singletons. Material: peripheral blood. These receptors originate from a woman aged 60-75 years with active COVID-19.

The chain recombines TRBV24-1 with TRBJ1-2; D is undetermined. The CDR3 sequence is 10 residues long. Germline V gives CDR1 KGHDR, CDR2 SFDVKD. The V end was cut by 1 base, the J end by 12 bases, with 5 bases between. The CDR3 reads CATSDFPNTF. The CDR3 DNA sequence: TGTGCCACCAGTGATTTCCCAAACACCTTC.

The table lists this clone with a count of one. The chain uses TRBV30 and TRBJ1-2; a weak D match, TRBD1 (5 bases). Germline lookup yields CDR1 GTSNPN and CDR2 SVGIG (reference sequence). Trimming pared 8 bases from V and 8 bases from J, leaving 15 bases between. This CDR3 spans 11 amino acids. In nucleotides, the CDR3 is TGTGCCCTAGGGGCTGCTGACGGCTACACCTTC. Translation: CALGAADGYTF.